Listed below are T cell receptor beta chains from one sample, sequenced in a study of T cell repertoires in cytomegalovirus infection. TCRdb itself ran the reads through MiXCR, one entry per CDR3 protein. The sample lists a few hundred thousand distinct CDR3 sequences, 15% to 20% seen once, with around 11% in the top ten. The sample consisted of PBMCs. Receptor source: a human donor in good health (CMV status not recorded). Some clones in this sample may be carry-over from other donors' samples. The CDR3 runs from the conserved cysteine through the conserved F or W. The D gene is left open where the match is weak. Part of the rows lack a size; the others show once, few, many or a class for expanded clones.

>TRBD2|.|TRBJ2-1|TRBV20-1
CSASSGGVIYFNEQFF
TGCAGTGCGTCGTCGGGAGGCGTCATTTATTTCAATGAGCAGTTCTTC
>.|.|TRBJ2-1|TRBV3-1
CASSRGTRTYNEQFF
TGTGCCAGCAGCCGGGGGACCCGTACCTACAATGAGCAGTTCTTC
>.|.|TRBJ2-7|TRBV6-2/TRBV6-3
CASSYSPVEQYF
TGTGCCAGCAGTTACTCCCCAGTTGAGCAGTACTTC
>.|many|TRBJ1-1|TRBV12-3/TRBV12-4
CASSWDLGATEAFF
TGTGCCAGCAGTTGGGACCTGGGGGCAACTGAAGCTTTCTTT
>.|many|TRBJ1-1|TRBV28
CASSSPLFAFF
TGTGCCAGCAGTTCGCCCCTTTTCGCTTTCTTT
>TRBD1|few|TRBJ1-5|TRBV2
CASTLRQGRQPQHF
TGTGCCAGCACTTTAAGACAGGGTCGTCAGCCCCAGCATTTT
>TRBD1|many|TRBJ2-7|TRBV7-2
CASTRGQGISYEQYF
TGTGCCAGCACCAGGGGGCAGGGGATCTCCTACGAGCAGTACTTC
>.|many|TRBJ2-7|TRBV20-1
CSAEGPSRGYEQYF
TGCAGTGCTGAAGGACCCTCAAGGGGTTACGAGCAGTACTTC
>.|many|TRBJ2-1|TRBV7-9
CASSVGLGDNEQFF
TGTGCCAGCAGCGTAGGTTTGGGGGACAATGAGCAGTTCTTC
>TRBD2|few|TRBJ2-7|TRBV5-4
CASSSPGPGGPTREQYF
TGTGCCAGCAGCTCCCCCGGCCCGGGGGGGCCTACTCGCGAGCAGTACTTC
>.|many|TRBJ1-2|TRBV12-3/TRBV12-4
CASSPPGRQGYGYTF
TGTGCCAGCAGTCCCCCAGGGAGGCAGGGTTATGGCTACACCTTC
>.|.|TRBJ2-7|TRBV20-1
CSAERDTINEQYF
TGCAGTGCTGAACGGGACACCATCAACGAGCAGTACTTC
>.|.|TRBJ2-5|TRBV6-2/TRBV6-3
CASSLDGPQETQYF
TGTGCCAGCAGTTTGGACGGTCCGCAAGAGACCCAGTACTTC
>TRBD1|many|TRBJ1-1|TRBV7-6
CASTLDRTTEAFF
TGTGCCAGCACCTTGGACAGGACTACTGAAGCTTTCTTT